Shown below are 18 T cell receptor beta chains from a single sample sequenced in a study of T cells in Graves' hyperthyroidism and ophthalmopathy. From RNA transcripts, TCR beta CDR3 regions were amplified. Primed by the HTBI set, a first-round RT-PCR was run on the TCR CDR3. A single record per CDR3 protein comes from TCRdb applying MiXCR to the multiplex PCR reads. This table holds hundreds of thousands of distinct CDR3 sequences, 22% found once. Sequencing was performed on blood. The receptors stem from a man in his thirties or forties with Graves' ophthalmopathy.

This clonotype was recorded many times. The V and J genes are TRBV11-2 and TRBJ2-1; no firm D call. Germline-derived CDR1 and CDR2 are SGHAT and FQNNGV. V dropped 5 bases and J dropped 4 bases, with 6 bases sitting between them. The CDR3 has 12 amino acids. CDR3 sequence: CASSLLYNEQFF. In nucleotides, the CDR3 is TGTGCCAGCAGCCTACTTTACAATGAGCAGTTCTTC.

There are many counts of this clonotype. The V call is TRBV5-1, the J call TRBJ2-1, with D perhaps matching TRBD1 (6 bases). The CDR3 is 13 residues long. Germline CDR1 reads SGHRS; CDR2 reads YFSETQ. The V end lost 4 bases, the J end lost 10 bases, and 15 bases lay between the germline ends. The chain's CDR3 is CASSPGTFDEQFF. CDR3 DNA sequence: TGCGCCAGCAGCCCCGGGACATTCGACGAGCAGTTCTTC.

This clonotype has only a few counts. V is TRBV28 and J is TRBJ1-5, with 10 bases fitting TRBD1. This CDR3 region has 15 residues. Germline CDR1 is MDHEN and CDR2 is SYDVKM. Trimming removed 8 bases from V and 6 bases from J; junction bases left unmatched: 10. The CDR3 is CASSPDGTGAQPQHF. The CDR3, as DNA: TGTGCCAGCTCCCCGGACGGGACAGGGGCTCAGCCCCAGCATTTT. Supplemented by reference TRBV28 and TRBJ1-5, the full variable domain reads DVKVTQSSRYLVKRTGEKVFLECVQDMDHENMFWYRQDPGLGLRLIYFSYDVKMKEKGDIPEGYSVSREKKERFSLILESASTNQTSMYLCASSPDGTGAQPQHFGDGTRLSIL.

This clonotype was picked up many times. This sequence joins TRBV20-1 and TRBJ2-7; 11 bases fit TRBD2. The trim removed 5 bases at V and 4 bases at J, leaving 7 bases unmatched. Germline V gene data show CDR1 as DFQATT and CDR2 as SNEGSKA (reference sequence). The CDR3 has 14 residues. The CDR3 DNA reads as TGCAGTGCTCCCCCGGTAGCGGGAGGGTACGAGCAGTACTTC. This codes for CSAPPVAGGYEQYF.

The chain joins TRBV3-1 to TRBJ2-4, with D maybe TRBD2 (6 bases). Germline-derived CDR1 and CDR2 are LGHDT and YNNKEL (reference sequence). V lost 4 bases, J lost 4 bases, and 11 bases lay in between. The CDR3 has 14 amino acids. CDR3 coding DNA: TGTGCCAGCAGCCGGAGGGACCATAAAAACATTCAGTACTTC. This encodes CASSRRDHKNIQYF. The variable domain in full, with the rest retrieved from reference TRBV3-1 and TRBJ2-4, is DTAVSQTPKYLVTQMGNDKSIKCEQNLGHDTMYWYKQDSKKFLKIMFSYNNKELIINETVPNRFSPKSPDKAHLNLHINSLELGDSAVYFCASSRRDHKNIQYFGAGTRLSVL.

This chain's CDR3 is CSADTGTLGADTQYF. The CDR3 DNA reads TGCAGTGCTGACACCGGGACCCTTGGCGCAGATACGCAGTATTTT. The chain has TRBV20-1 and TRBJ2-3; the D gene could be TRBD1 or TRBD2 (5 bases each). The CDR3 totals 15 residues. Trimming left V 5 bases short and J 4 bases short, with 19 bases between. CDR1 DFQATT and CDR2 SNEGSKA come from the germline V gene (reference sequence).

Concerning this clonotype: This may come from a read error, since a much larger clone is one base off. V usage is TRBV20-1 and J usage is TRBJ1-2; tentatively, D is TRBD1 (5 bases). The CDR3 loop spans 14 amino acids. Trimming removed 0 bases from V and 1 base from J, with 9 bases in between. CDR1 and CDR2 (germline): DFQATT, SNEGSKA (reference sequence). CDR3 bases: TGCAGTGCTAGAGAGGGGACTTTTAACTATGGCTACACCTTC. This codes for CSAREGTFNYGYTF.

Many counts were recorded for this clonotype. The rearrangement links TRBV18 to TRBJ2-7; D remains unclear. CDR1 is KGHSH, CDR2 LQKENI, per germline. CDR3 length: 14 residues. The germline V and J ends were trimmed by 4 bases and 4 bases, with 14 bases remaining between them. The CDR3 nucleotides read TGTGCCAGCTCACTCCTGGGATTCGAATACGAGCAGTACTTC. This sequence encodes CASSLLGFEYEQYF. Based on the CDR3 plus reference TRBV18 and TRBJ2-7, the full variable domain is NAGVMQNPRHLVRRRGQEARLRCSPMKGHSHVYWYRQLPEEGLKFMVYLQKENIIDESGMPKERFSAEFPKEGPSILRIQQVVRGDSAAYFCASSLLGFEYEQYFGPGTRLTVT.

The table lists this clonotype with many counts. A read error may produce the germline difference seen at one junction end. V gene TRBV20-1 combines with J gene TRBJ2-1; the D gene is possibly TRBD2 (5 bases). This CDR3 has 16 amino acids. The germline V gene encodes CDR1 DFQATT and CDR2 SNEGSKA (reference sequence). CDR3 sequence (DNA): TGCAGTGCCAGAGCGGTGACTGGGAGCTCCTACAATGAGCAGTTCTTC. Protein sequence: CSARAVTGSSYNEQFF.

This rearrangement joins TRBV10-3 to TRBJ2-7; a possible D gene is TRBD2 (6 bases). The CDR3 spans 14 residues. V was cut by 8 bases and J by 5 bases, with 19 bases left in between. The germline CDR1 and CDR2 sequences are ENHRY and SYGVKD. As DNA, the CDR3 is TGTGCCATCTCAGTAACGGGAGAGACCGACGAGCAGTACTTC. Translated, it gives CAISVTGETDEQYF.

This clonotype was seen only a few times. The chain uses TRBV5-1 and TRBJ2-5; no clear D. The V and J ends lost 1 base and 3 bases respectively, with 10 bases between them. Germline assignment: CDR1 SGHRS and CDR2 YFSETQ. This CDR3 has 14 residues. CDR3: CASSLSPVEETQYF. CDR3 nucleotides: TGCGCCAGCAGCTTGAGTCCTGTCGAAGAGACCCAGTACTTC.

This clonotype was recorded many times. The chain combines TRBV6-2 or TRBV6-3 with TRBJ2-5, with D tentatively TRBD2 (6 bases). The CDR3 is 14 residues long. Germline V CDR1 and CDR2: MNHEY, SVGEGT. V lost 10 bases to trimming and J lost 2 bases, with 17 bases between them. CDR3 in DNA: TGTGCCACCAACGGGATAGCGGTACAAGAGACCCAGTACTTC. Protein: CATNGIAVQETQYF.

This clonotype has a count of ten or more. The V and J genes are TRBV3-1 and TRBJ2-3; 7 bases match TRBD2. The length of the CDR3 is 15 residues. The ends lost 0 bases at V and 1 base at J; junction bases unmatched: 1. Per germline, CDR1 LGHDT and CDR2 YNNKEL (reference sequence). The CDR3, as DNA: TGTGCCAGCAGCCAAGATCTAGCGGGCACAGATACGCAGTATTTT. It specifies CASSQDLAGTDTQYF.

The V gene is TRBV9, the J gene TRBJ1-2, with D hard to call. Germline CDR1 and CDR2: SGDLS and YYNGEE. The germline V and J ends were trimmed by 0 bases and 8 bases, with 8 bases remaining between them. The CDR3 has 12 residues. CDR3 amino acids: CASSVGGRGYTF. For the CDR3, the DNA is TGTGCCAGCAGCGTAGGGGGTCGAGGCTACACCTTC.

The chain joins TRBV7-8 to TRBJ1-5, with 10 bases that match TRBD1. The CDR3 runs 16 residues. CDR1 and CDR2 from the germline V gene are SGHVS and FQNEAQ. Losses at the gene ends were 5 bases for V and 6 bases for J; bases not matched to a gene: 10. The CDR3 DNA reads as TGTGCCAGCAGCCCCTCGACAGGGGGCGCCGTTCAGCCCCAGCATTTT. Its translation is CASSPSTGGAVQPQHF.

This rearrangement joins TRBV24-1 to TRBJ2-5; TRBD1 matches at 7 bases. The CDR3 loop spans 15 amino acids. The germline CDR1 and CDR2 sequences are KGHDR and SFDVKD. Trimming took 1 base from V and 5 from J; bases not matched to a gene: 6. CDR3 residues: CATSDFDREQETQYF. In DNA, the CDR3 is TGTGCCACCAGTGATTTTGACAGGGAACAGGAGACCCAGTACTTC.

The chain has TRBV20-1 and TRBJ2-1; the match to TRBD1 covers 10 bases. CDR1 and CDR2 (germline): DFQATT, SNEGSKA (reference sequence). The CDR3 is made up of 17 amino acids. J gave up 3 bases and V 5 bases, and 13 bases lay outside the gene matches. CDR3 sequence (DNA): TGCAGTGCTGGTGTCCCGGGACAGGGGCGAATCTACAATGAGCAGTTCTTC. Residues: CSAGVPGQGRIYNEQFF.

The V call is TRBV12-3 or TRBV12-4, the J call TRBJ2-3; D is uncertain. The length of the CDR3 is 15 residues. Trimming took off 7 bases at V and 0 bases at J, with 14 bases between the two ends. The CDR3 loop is CASKFVISSTDTQYF. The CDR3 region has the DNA TGTGCCAGCAAGTTCGTCATATCTAGCACAGATACGCAGTATTTT.